This T cell receptor (beta chain) was captured by sequencing in a study of post-analysis software for immune sequencing data. Trimming removed 0 bases at V and 0 bases at J, with 15 bases between. The CDR3 loop spans 18 amino acids. CDR1 is LGHNA, CDR2 YNFKEQ, per germline. Remarks on this clonotype: Its antigen is unknown.

Findings and limits, study-wide: Patients showed TRBV5-6, TRBV5-1 and TRBV20-1 among five TRBV segments more frequent than in controls.

Tagging with unique molecular identifiers was a feature of the TCR beta cDNA libraries. TCRdb fed the PCR reads into MiXCR, producing one record per CDR3 protein. The table includes 650,000 to 900,000 distinct CDR3 sequences, 40% to 55% detected once. The chain links TRBV4-2 to TRBJ2-4; D call uncertain. The sequenced sample was blood. This TCR was recovered from a girl under 18 with multiple sclerosis. The CDR3 loop reads CASSQDQDPPIAKNIQYF. The CDR3 DNA reads as TGTGCCAGCAGCCAAGATCAGGACCCACCGATAGCCAAAAACATTCAGTACTTC.